The 7 T cell receptor beta chains below were found in one sample sequenced in a study of blood T cell repertoires in COVID-19. Assay: immunoSEQ multiplex PCR; the TCRdb copy retains only in-frame clones and omits some. The top ten hold 1% to 1.5% of the sample, which has 210,000 or so clones, roughly nine tenths seen once. Source material: peripheral blood. The source is a man younger than 45 with acute or convalescent COVID-19.

V usage is TRBV18 and J usage is TRBJ1-6; TRBD1 agrees at 8 bases. This CDR3 is 15 amino acids long. Trimming cost V 2 bases and J 8 bases; bases outside gene matches: 5. The germline CDR1 and CDR2 sequences are KGHSH and LQKENI. CDR3 sequence reads: CASSPLTGADSPLHF. The CDR3 bases are TGTGCCAGCTCACCATTGACAGGGGCGGATTCACCCCTCCACTTT.

The V call is TRBV12-3 or TRBV12-4, the J call TRBJ2-7; D perhaps matches TRBD2 (5 bases). The CDR3 length is 13 residues. V was pared by 6 bases and J by 6 bases, with 15 bases between. CDR3 protein: CASRLSPAGEQYF. As DNA, the CDR3 is TGTGCCAGCAGACTGTCGCCGGCGGGCGAGCAGTACTTC.

V is TRBV18 and J is TRBJ2-5; TRBD1 is a possible D gene (5 bases). V was pared by 6 bases and J by 4 bases, with 9 bases between. CDR3 length: 12 amino acids. CDR1 and CDR2 (germline): KGHSH, LQKENI. The CDR3 region has the DNA TGTGCCAGCTCCCCAGGGCTAGAGACCCAGTACTTC. It translates to CASSPGLETQYF.

This rearrangement joins TRBV19 to TRBJ1-1, with 8 bases matching TRBD1. The CDR3 spans 13 residues. V lost 6 bases, J lost 2 bases, and 2 bases stayed unmatched. CDR1 is LNHDA, CDR2 SQIVND, per germline (reference sequence). CDR3 in DNA: TGTGCCAGTAGCGGACAGGGAAACACTGAAGCTTTCTTT. Residues: CASSGQGNTEAFF.

There are a few counts of this clone. The V and J genes are TRBV5-1 and TRBJ1-2; D is undetermined. V was shortened by 4 bases and J by 6 bases, with 16 bases between the two germline ends. Germline V gene sequence: CDR1 SGHRS, CDR2 YFSETQ. There are 14 residues in the CDR3. CDR3 sequence reads: CASSPVRGSNGYTF. DNA for the CDR3: TGCGCCAGCAGCCCTGTTCGGGGAAGCAATGGCTACACCTTC.

The CDR3 protein is CASSLVLASHRETQYF. CDR3 coding DNA: TGTGCCAGCAGCTTAGTCCTAGCTAGTCACCGGGAGACCCAGTACTTC. The chain is built from TRBV11-2 and TRBJ2-5, with a possible D match to TRBD2 (5 bases). V was cut by 1 base and J by 5 bases, with 17 bases left in between. Germline CDR1 is SGHAT and CDR2 is FQNNGV. The CDR3 runs 16 residues.

The chain carries TRBV6-5 and TRBJ2-7; D possibly corresponds to TRBD2 (6 bases). Germline CDR1 and CDR2: MNHEY and SVGAGI. The V gene lost 7 bases and the J gene lost 2 bases, with 15 bases spanning the gap. The CDR3 covers 14 residues. In nucleotides, the CDR3 is TGTGCCAGCACAAGAAGCGGGCCTACCTACGAGCAGTACTTC. Amino acid sequence: CASTRSGPTYEQYF.